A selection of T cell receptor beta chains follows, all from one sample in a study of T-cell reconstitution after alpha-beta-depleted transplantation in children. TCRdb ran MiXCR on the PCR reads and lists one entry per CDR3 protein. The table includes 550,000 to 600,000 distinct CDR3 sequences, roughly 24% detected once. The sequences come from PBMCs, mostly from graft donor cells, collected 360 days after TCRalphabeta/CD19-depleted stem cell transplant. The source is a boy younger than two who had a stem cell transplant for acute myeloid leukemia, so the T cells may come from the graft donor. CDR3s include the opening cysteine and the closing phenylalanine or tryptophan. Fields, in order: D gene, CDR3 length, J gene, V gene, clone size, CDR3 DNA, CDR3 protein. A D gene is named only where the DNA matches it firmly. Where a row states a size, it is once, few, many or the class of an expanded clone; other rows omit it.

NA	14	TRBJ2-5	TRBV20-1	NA	TGCAGTGCTAGAGAGGGGGCTCCTCAAGAGACCCAGTACTTC	CSAREGAPQETQYF
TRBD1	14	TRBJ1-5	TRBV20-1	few	TGCAGTGCTAGTTGGGGACAGGCGAATCAGCCCCAGCATTTT	CSASWGQANQPQHF
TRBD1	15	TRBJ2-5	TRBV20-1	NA	TGCAGTGCTAGACCCCCGGGACAGGGAAGAGAGACCCAGTACTTC	CSARPPGQGRETQYF
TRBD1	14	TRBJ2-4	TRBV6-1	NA	TGTGCCAGCAGACAGGGGGCAGCCAAAAACATTCAGTACTTC	CASRQGAAKNIQYF
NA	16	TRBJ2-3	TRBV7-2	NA	TGTGCCAGCAGCTTTAATGGGGGCGGAACGACAGATACGCAGTATTTT	CASSFNGGGTTDTQYF
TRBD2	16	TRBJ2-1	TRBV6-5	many	TGTGCCAGCAGTTACGAAGGCGGGGGCTCCTACAATGAGCAGTTCTTC	CASSYEGGGSYNEQFF
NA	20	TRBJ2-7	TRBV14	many	TGTGCCAGCAGCCAAGATCTCGTAGTAGGCCGGACAGCCACCCTAGGCGAGCAGTATTTC	CASSQDLVVGRTATLGEQYF
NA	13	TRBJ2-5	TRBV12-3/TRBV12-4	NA	TGTGCCAGCAGTTTAACTAGCTACGAGACCCAGTACTTC	CASSLTSYETQYF
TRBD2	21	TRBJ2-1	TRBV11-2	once	TGTGCCAGCAGCCTCTACCCCCCGCTAGCGGGGGGCCTGAGCTCCTACAATGAGCAGTTCTTC	CASSLYPPLAGGLSSYNEQFF
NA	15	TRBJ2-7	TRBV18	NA	TGTGCCAGCTCACCACGGCAGGGACAATTCTACGAGCAGTACTTC	CASSPRQGQFYEQYF
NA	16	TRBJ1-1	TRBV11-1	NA	TGTGCCAGCAGCTTAGGCTTCTCAGGGCCCAACACTGAAGCTTTCTTT	CASSLGFSGPNTEAFF
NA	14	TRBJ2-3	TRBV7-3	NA	TGTGCCAGCAGCTTAATGGCCGCCACAGATACGCAGTATTTT	CASSLMAATDTQYF
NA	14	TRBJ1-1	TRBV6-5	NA	TGTGCCAGCAGTTATATAAGTTGGTGGCCTGAAGCTTTCTTT	CASSYISWWPEAFF
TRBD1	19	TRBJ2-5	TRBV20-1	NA	TGCAGTGCTCCTAATCGGGGACAGGGGGGTAGTAGAGGTCTGGAGACCCAGTACTTC	CSAPNRGQGGSRGLETQYF
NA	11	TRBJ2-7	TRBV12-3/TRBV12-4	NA	TGTGCCAGCAGCTCCGGGACGTCGGAGTACTTC	CASSSGTSEYF
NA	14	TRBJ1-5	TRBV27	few	TGTGCCAGCAGCTTATCAGGCAGTGGTCAGCCCCAGCATTTT	CASSLSGSGQPQHF
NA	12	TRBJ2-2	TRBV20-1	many	TGCAGTGCCCAGGGGGGGGACGGGGAGCTGTTTTTT	CSAQGGDGELFF
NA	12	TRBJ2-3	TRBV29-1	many	TGCAGCGTTCGTAGGGTCACAGATACGCAGTATTTT	CSVRRVTDTQYF
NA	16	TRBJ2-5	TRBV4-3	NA	TGCGCCAGCAGCCAAGAGAACCCACTTGCGCAAGAGACCCAGTACTTC	CASSQENPLAQETQYF
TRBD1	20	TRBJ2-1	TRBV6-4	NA	TGTGCCAGCAGATTTACAGGGGTCCGGGATCCACGCTTTTCCTACAATGAGCAGTTCTTC	CASRFTGVRDPRFSYNEQFF
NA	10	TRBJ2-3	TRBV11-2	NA	TGTGCCAGCAGCTCTCTTACGCAGTATTTT	CASSSLTQYF
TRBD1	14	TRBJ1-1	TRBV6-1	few	TGTGCCAGCAGTGCCCGGGACAGGGTCACTGAAGCTTTCTTT	CASSARDRVTEAFF
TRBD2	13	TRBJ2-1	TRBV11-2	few	TGTGCCAGCAGCTTTGGGGGGGACAATGAGCAGTTCTTC	CASSFGGDNEQFF
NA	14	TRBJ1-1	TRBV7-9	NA	TGTGCCAGCAGCTCCCAGGGGTTGCGGTTCGAAGCTTTCTTT	CASSSQGLRFEAFF
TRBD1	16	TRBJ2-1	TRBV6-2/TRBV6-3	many	TGTGCCAGCACAGACCCGACAGGGCCTACCTACAATGAGCAGTTCTTC	CASTDPTGPTYNEQFF
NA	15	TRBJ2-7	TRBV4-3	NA	TGCGCCAGCAGCCAAGATAGCGCGCCCTCCTACGAGCAGTACTTC	CASSQDSAPSYEQYF
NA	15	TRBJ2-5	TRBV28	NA	TGTGCCAGCAGCCCTGCCCCCTCCCGAACGGAGACCCAGTACTTC	CASSPAPSRTETQYF
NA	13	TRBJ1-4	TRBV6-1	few	TGTGCCACTTCGCAGGGTGGGAGGGAAAAACTGTTTTTT	CATSQGGREKLFF
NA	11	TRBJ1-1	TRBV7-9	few	TGTGCCAGCAGGGAGACAGGTGGAGCTTTCTTT	CASRETGGAFF
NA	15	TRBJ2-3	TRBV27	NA	TGTGCCAGCAGTTTTGCGGGGAAAAGGGCAGATACGCAGTATTTT	CASSFAGKRADTQYF
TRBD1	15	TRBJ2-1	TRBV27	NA	TGTGCCAGCAGTCACACAGGGGGCCCCTTCAATGAGCAGTTCTTC	CASSHTGGPFNEQFF
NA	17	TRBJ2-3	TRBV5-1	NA	TGCGCCAGCAGCTTGCGTCGGGGCGGGGACCGCACAGATACGCAGTATTTT	CASSLRRGGDRTDTQYF
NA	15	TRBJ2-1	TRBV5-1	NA	TGCGCCAGCAGCTCACAGACTGGACGGCAGAAAGAGCAGTTCTTC	CASSSQTGRQKEQFF
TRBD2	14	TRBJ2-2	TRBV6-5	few	TGTGCCAGCCACGGGACTAGTGACACCGGGGAGCTGTTTTTT	CASHGTSDTGELFF
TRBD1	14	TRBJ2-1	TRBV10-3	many	TGTGCCATCAGTGAGTCCGACAGGGAAGATGAGCAGTTCTTC	CAISESDREDEQFF
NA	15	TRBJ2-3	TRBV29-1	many	TGCAGCGTTGTGGTAATGGACAGCCCCACAGATACGCAGTATTTT	CSVVVMDSPTDTQYF
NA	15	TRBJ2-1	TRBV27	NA	TGTGCCAGCAGTTTCCCCCGAGCGGATTACAATGAGCAGTTCTTC	CASSFPRADYNEQFF
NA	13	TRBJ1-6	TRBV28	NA	TGTGCCAGCAGGAGGATGGGGACTTCACCCCTCCACTTT	CASRRMGTSPLHF
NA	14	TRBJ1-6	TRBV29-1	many	TGCAGCGTAAGGGGGGCAGGGCTATACTCACCCCTCCACTTT	CSVRGAGLYSPLHF
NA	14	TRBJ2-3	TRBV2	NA	TGTGCCAGCAAGGAAGGGGGATACACAGATACGCAGTATTTT	CASKEGGYTDTQYF
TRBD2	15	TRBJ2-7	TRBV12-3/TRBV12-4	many	TGTGCCAGCAGTTTCAGCGGGGTCCCTCCCTACGAGCAGTACTTC	CASSFSGVPPYEQYF
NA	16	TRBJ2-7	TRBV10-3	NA	TGTGCCATCAGTGAGAGTGCAGGGGGGGGCACCTACGAGCAGTACTTC	CAISESAGGGTYEQYF
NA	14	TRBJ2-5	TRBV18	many	TGTGCCAGCTCACCACTTCAGGGCAGAGAGACCCAGTACTTC	CASSPLQGRETQYF
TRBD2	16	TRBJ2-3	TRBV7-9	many	TGTGCCAGCAGCCCTCCCCTGGGGGGGGGCACAGATACGCAGTATTTT	CASSPPLGGGTDTQYF
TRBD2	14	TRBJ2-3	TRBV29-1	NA	TGCAGCGTTGGAGAGCTAGCGGGGGGGGCTACGCAGTATTTT	CSVGELAGGATQYF